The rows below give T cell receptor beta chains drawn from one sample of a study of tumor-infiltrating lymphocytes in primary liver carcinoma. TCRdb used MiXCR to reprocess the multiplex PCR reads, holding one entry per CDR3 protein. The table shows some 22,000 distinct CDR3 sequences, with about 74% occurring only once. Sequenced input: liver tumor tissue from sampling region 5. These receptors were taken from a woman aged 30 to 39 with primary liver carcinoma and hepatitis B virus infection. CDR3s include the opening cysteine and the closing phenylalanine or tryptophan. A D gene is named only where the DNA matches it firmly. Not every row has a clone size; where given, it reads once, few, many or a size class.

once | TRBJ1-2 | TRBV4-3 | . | CASSTELEIYGYTF | TGCGCCAGTAGCACTGAGTTGGAGATCTATGGTTACACCTTC
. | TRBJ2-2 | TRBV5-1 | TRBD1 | CPSSLGHRDRAAGELFF | TGCCCCAGCAGCTTGGGCCACCGGGACAGAGCGGCCGGTGAGCTGTTTTTT
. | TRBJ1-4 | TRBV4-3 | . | CASSQDRIMGWNEKLFF | TGCGCCAGCAGCCAAGATCGTATTATGGGATGGAATGAAAAACTGTTTTTT
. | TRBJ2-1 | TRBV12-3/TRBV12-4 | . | CASSFEVGRNGLGEQFF | TGTGCCAGCAGTTTCGAAGTCGGGCGGAATGGCCTCGGGGAGCAGTTCTTC
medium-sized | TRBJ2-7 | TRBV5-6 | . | CASSPGQDSYEQYF | TGTGCCAGCAGCCCGGGACAAGACTCCTACGAGCAGTACTTC
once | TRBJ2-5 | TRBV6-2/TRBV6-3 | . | CASSYDDLGEIQYF | TGTGCCAGCAGTTACGACGACCTGGGAGAGATCCAGTACTTC
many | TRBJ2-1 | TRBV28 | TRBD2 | CASSVGLRYNEQFF | TGTGCCAGCAGTGTGGGACTAAGGTACAATGAGCAGTTCTTC
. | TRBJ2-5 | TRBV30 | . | CAWSGETQYF | TGTGCCTGGAGCGGGGAGACCCAGTACTTC
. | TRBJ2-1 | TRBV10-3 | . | CAISPRATRNEQFF | TGCGCCATCAGTCCCAGGGCGACCCGGAATGAGCAATTCTTC
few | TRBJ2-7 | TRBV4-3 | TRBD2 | CASSQAVAGDHISYEQYF | TGTGCCAGCAGCCAAGCTGTGGCGGGGGATCACATTAGCTACGAGCAGTACTTC
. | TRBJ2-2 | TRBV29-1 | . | CSVVRWAGKLFF | TGTAGCGTTGTCAGGTGGGCCGGGAAGCTGTTTTTT
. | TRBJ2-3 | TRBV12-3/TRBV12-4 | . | CASTLGGASRDRQYF | TGTGCCAGTACCCTTGGGGGTGCTAGCAGGGATAGGCAGTATTTT
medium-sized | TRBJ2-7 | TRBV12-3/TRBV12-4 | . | CASSLRVGEQYF | TGTGCCAGCAGTCTCAGGGTCGGCGAGCAGTACTTC
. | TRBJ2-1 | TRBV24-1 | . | CDTRGKDSTYNEQFF | TGCGACACCAGGGGAAAGGACAGCACCTACAATGAGCAGTTCTTC
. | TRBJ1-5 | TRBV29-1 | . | CSVATDLHRPQRF | TGCAGCGTTGCAACCGACCTCCATCGGCCTCAGCGTTTT
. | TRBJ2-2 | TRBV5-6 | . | CASRLAPKVTGDLFF | TGTGCCAGCAGATTGGCACCCAAAGTCACCGGGGACCTGTTTTTT
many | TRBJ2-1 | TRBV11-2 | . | CASSPGTQSYIEQFF | TGTGCCAGCAGCCCCGGGACTCAGTCCTACATTGAGCAGTTCTTC
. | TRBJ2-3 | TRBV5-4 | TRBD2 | CVSSNPAASGTQTDTQYF | TGTGTCAGCAGTAACCCGGCGGCTAGCGGGACTCAGACAGATACGCAGTATTTT
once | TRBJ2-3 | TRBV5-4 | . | CASSVDGHPPPTVTQYF | TGTGCTAGCAGCGTAGACGGACACCCTCCTCCCACAGTTACGCAGTATTTT
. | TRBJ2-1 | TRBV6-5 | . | CASSSLASYNEEFF | TGTGCCAGTAGTTCACTAGCTTCCTACAATGAGGAGTTCTTC
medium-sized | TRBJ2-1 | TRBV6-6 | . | CASGTPSDNEQFF | TGTGCCAGCGGGACACCCTCGGACAATGAGCAGTTCTTC
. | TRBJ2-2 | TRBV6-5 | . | CASRYYPGELFF | TGTGCCAGCAGGTACTACCCCGGGGAACTGTTTTTT
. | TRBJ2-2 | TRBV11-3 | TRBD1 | CVSSSYRGPGEPFF | TGTGTCAGTAGCTCCTACAGGGGGCCCGGGGAGCCGTTTTTC
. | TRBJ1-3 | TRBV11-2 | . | CANSLRYTIYF | TGTGCCAACAGCTTGAGATACACCATATATTTT
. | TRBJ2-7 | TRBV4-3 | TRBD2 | CASSQPVTGGHSSYEQYF | TGCGCCAGCAGCCAACCTGTGACGGGGGGTCACAGTAGCTACGAGCAGTATTTC
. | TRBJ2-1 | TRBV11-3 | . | CASSLDGNNERFF | TGTGCAAGCAGCTTAGACGGGAACAATGAACGGTTCTTC
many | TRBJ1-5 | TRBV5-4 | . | CASSNPAASGSRADTQHF | TGTGCCAGCAGTAACCCGGCGGCTAGCGGGAGTCGGGCAGATACGCAGCATTTT
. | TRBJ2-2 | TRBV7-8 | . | CANSRLPNGELFF | TGTGCCAACAGCAGACTACCAAATGGGGAGCTGTTTTTT
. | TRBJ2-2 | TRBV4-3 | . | CASNQGAGTLIGEPFF | TGCGCCAGCAACCAAGGGGCGGGGACCCTCATCGGGGAGCCGTTTTTT
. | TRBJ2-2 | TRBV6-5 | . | CASSYSPGVGSGTAELFF | .
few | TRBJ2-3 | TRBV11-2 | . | CASSLILAGDTDTRYF | TGTGCCAGCAGCTTAATATTGGCGGGGGACACAGATACTCGGTATTTT
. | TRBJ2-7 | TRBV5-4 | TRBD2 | CASSYKGDPIRGGEQYF | TGTGCCAGCAGCTATAAGGGGGACCCCATTCGGGGGGGCGAGCAGTACTTC
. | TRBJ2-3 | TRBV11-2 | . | CAMSLALGDRQYF | TGTGCCATGAGCTTAGCGCTAGGGGATAGGCAGTATTTT
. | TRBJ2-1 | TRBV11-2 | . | CVSSGYSDKERFF | TGTGTCAGCAGCGGTTACAGCGACAAAGAGCGGTTCTTC
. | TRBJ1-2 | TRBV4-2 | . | CASSQDARRERGYTF | TGTGCCAGTAGCCAAGATGCGAGGCGCGAGCGTGGCTACACCTTC
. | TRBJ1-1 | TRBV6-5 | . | CTSTEGAYTEAFF | TGTACCAGCACTGAGGGAGCCTACACTGAAGCTTTCTTT
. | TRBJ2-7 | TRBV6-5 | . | CASSYKVSSSYEHYF | TGTGCCAGCAGTTATAAGGTCAGCAGCTCCTACGAGCATTACTTC
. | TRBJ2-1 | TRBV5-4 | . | CVSKVHIYNEQFF | TGTGTCAGCAAGGTGCACATTTACAATGAGCAGTTTTTC
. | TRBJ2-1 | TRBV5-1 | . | CASSGTGFTYNERFF | TGCGCCAGCAGCGGCACAGGTTTCACCTACAATGAGCGGTTCTTC
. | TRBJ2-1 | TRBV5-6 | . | CASKASRGGQFF | TGTGCCAGCAAGGCTAGCAGGGGGGGGCAGTTCTTC
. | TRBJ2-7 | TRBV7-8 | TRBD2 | CASSRLLAGEGPEQYF | TGTGCCAGCAGCCGATTACTAGCGGGCGAAGGCCCCGAGCAGTACTTC
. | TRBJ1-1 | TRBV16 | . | CASSRRQGRGTEALF | TGTGCCAGCAGCCGTCGACAAGGAAGGGGCACTGAAGCTCTCTTT